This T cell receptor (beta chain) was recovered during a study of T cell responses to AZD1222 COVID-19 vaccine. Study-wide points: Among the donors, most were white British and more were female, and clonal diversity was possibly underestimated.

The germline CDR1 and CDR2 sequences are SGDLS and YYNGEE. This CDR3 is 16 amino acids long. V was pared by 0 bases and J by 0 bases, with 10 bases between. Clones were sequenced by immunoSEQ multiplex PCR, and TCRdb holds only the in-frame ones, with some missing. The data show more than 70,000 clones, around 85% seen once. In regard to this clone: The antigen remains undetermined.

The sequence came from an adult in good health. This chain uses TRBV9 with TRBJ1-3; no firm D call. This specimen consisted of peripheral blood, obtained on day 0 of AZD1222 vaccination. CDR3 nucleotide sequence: TGTGCCAGCAGCGTAGCGGGTCTCCTCTCTGGAAACACCATATATTTT. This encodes CASSVAGLLSGNTIYF. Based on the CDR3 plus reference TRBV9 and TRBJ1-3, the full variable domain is DSGVTQTPKHLITATGQRVTLRCSPRSGDLSVYWYQQSLDQGLQFLIQYYNGEERAKGNILERFSAQQFPDLHSELNLSSLELGDSALYFCASSVAGLLSGNTIYFGEGSWLTVV.